This T cell receptor (beta chain) was recorded in a study of cytomegalovirus exposure and HLA in healthy donors. Details on this clone: What it recognizes is unknown.

TCRdb's table, derived via immunoSEQ multiplex PCR, lists solely in-frame clones and lacks some. Among more than 300,000 clones listed, 70% to 90% were seen once. Deletions cut 10 bases from V and 2 bases from J, with 17 bases between. Looked up from germline, CDR1 is SNHLY and CDR2 is FYNNEI. The CDR3 is 14 residues long. Points from the study as a whole: First-cohort TCR clusters tended to co-occur in the 130 or so validation repertoires, a later analysis found. Among TCR sequences, most were rare, though some public TCRs appeared in many donors.

The sample was PBMCs. The V call is TRBV2, the J call TRBJ2-5; D unresolved. The sequence was obtained from a young woman in good health and CMV-seronegative. The CDR3 DNA sequence: TGTGCCACCTATAGACCAGGCCCGCAAGAGACCCAGTACTTC. Translation gives CATYRPGPQETQYF. Full variable domain (outside the CDR3, taken from reference TRBV2 and TRBJ2-5): EPEVTQTPSHQVTQMGQEVILRCVPISNHLYFYWYRQILGQKVEFLVSFYNNEISEKSEIFDDQFSVERPDGSNFTLKIRSTKLEDSAMYFCATYRPGPQETQYFGPGTRLLVL.